This T cell receptor (beta chain) was retrieved from a study of blood T cell repertoires in COVID-19. Study background: Sites across the United States, Italy and Spain contributed samples from acute and convalescent COVID-19. The analysed material was cDNA or gDNA that came from T cells, B-cell-depleted T cells, or PBMCs.

Libraries were prepared by immunoSEQ multiplex PCR; TCRdb keeps only in-frame clonotypes and omits some of them. The sample holds about 57,000 clones, roughly 82% seen once. CDR1 and CDR2 from the germline V gene are SGHDT and YYEEEE. The length of the CDR3 is 13 residues. V was shortened by 7 bases and J by 2 bases, with 10 bases between the two germline ends. Sequenced material: peripheral blood. J is TRBJ1-3 and V is TRBV5-6; D is uncertain. The TCR comes from a woman older than 75 with acute or convalescent COVID-19. The DNA of the CDR3 is TGTGCCAGCGGAGAAGAAGCTGGAAACACCATATATTTT. Translating gives CASGEEAGNTIYF.